The 16 T cell receptor beta chains presented below share a single source sample, sequenced in a study of radiotherapy plus CTLA-4 blockade in lung cancer. Assay: immunoSEQ multiplex PCR; the TCRdb copy retains only in-frame clones and omits some. Among about 45,000 clones listed, roughly 67% were seen once. The specimen was peripheral blood, collected from a patient treated with radiotherapy plus ipilimumab. These receptor sequences come from a human donor with non-small cell lung cancer who had a partial response to radiotherapy plus ipilimumab.

The CDR3 bases are TGTGCCAGCAGTTACGTCCGAGGGTACGAGCAGTACTTC. This sequence encodes CASSYVRGYEQYF. The rearrangement uses TRBV6-6 and TRBJ2-7; D possibly corresponds to TRBD2 (5 bases). Trimming took 2 bases from V and 4 from J, leaving 9 bases between them. This CDR3 region has 13 residues. Germline loops: CDR1 MNHNY, CDR2 SVGAGI (reference sequence).

V usage is TRBV5-1 and J usage is TRBJ1-3; maybe TRBD1 (5 bases). V lost 3 bases and J lost 0, with 7 bases in between. The CDR3 loop spans 14 amino acids. Germline CDR1 is SGHRS and CDR2 is YFSETQ. The CDR3 region is CASSSQGSGNTIYF. The DNA of the CDR3 is TGCGCCAGCAGCTCTCAGGGCTCTGGAAACACCATATATTTT.

The V and J genes are TRBV5-6 and TRBJ1-1, with 8 bases aligning to TRBD1. Germline V gene sequence: CDR1 SGHDT, CDR2 YYEEEE. The CDR3 is 13 residues long. J was trimmed by 7 bases and V by 7 bases; bases with no gene match: 9. The DNA for the CDR3 is TGTGCCAGCGGGCGCAGGACAGGGCTTGAAGCTTTCTTT. Translated, it gives CASGRRTGLEAFF.

The chain employs TRBV6-1 and TRBJ2-3, with D perhaps TRBD1 (5 bases). Trimming removed 5 bases at V and 15 bases at J, with 24 bases between. CDR3 length equals 14 residues. The V gene's germline CDR1 is MNHNS and CDR2 SASEGT. For the CDR3, the DNA is TGTGCCAGCAGTCCCACCCAGGGCAGGACCTTACTCTATTTT. It specifies CASSPTQGRTLLYF.

This clone was detected only once. This rearrangement joins TRBV22-1 to TRBJ2-6; the table calls TRBD2, which could not be checked here. TRBV22-1 is noted as a pseudogene. This CDR3 contains 18 residues. The CDR3 sequence is CPGSTSRKRTSRANVLTF. DNA for the CDR3: TGTCCTGGGAGTACTTCTCGAAAGCGAACAAGTCGGGCCAACGTCCTGACTTTC.

The genes are TRBV9 and TRBJ1-2; possibly TRBD1 for D (5 bases). The CDR3 covers 15 residues. CDR1 SGDLS and CDR2 YYNGEE come from the germline V gene. The V end lost 2 bases, the J end lost 2 bases, and 13 bases lay between the germline ends. The DNA of the CDR3 is TGTGCCAGCAGCGTGGGCGCAGGGAACAACTATGGCTACACCTTC. Its translation is CASSVGAGNNYGYTF.

This clone has only a few counts. The chain combines TRBV6-5 with TRBJ2-5, with D perhaps matching TRBD1 (6 bases). The germline V gene has CDR1 MNHEY and CDR2 SVGAGI. The CDR3 is 13 amino acids. Trimming removed 4 bases at V and 2 bases at J, with 8 bases between. CDR3 amino acids: CASSSRGQETQYF. The CDR3 DNA follows: TGTGCCAGCAGTTCGAGGGGGCAAGAGACCCAGTACTTC.

The chain links TRBV19 to TRBJ2-7; D might be TRBD2 (6 bases). The CDR3 consists of 14 residues. The germline V gene encodes CDR1 LNHDA and CDR2 SQIVND (reference sequence). V was shortened by 5 bases and J by 0 bases, with 11 bases between the two germline ends. The CDR3 DNA is TGTGCCAGTAGTTTCGGGGGTAGCTCCTACGAGCAGTACTTC. This encodes CASSFGGSSYEQYF.

J is TRBJ1-4 and V is TRBV18, with D unresolved. The germline V and J ends were trimmed by 5 bases and 4 bases, with 14 bases remaining between them. In germline, CDR1 is KGHSH, CDR2 LQKENI. The CDR3 spans 15 residues. The DNA for the CDR3 is TGTGCCAGCTCATCCGGGATCCTCGATAATGAAAAACTGTTTTTT. Translated: CASSSGILDNEKLFF. Supplemented by reference TRBV18 and TRBJ1-4, the full variable domain reads NAGVMQNPRHLVRRRGQEARLRCSPMKGHSHVYWYRQLPEEGLKFMVYLQKENIIDESGMPKERFSAEFPKEGPSILRIQQVVRGDSAAYFCASSSGILDNEKLFFGSGTQLSVL.

V gene TRBV5-6 combines with J gene TRBJ2-7; 7 nucleotides match TRBD1. After removal of 1 base from V and 5 bases from J, the junction contained 3 bases not matched to a gene. Germline CDR1 reads SGHDT; CDR2 reads YYEEEE. There are 13 residues in the CDR3. Here the CDR3 DNA reads TGTGCCAGCAGCTTGTCCGGGACAGACGAGCAGTACTTC. Translation gives CASSLSGTDEQYF.

At least ten counts were recorded for this clone. The J gene is TRBJ1-1, the V gene TRBV2; 12 nucleotides agree with TRBD1. The CDR3 is made up of 16 amino acids. The ends lost 7 bases at V and 4 bases at J; junction bases unmatched: 10. Per the germline V gene, CDR1 is SNHLY and CDR2 is FYNNEI. The CDR3 DNA is TGTGCCAGCACGCGGGGGGACAGGGGGCGGGGCACTGAAGCTTTCTTT. Translating gives CASTRGDRGRGTEAFF.

The chain recombines TRBV15 with TRBJ1-5, with D possibly TRBD1 on 5 matching bases. Per germline, CDR1 LNHNV and CDR2 YYDKDF (reference sequence). Trimming removed 6 bases at V and 4 bases at J, with 13 bases between. The CDR3 is 14 residues long. The CDR3 DNA reads as TGTGCCACCAGTGCGGGACGAGAGAATCAGCCCCAGCATTTT. This translates into CATSAGRENQPQHF.

The chain combines TRBV18 with TRBJ2-3, with 7 bases that match TRBD1. The germline V gene encodes CDR1 KGHSH and CDR2 LQKENI. V was pared by 3 bases and J by 4 bases, with 7 bases of the junction left unmatched. The CDR3 runs to 15 residues. The CDR3: CASSPGQVSADTQYF. CDR3 nucleotide sequence: TGTGCCAGCTCACCCGGACAGGTTTCAGCAGATACGCAGTATTTT.

The V gene is TRBV4-1, the J gene TRBJ2-5; TRBD2 might be the D (6 bases). This CDR3 has 15 residues. The germline V and J ends were trimmed by 1 base and 4 bases, with 13 bases remaining between them. Looked up from germline, CDR1 is MGHRA and CDR2 is YSYEKL. CDR3 residues: CASSQVVEGGETQYF. CDR3 DNA: TGCGCCAGCAGCCAAGTGGTAGAGGGAGGAGAGACCCAGTACTTC.

CDR3 loop: CASSHKTGDYEQYF. CDR3 coding DNA: TGCGCCAGCAGCCACAAGACAGGTGACTACGAGCAGTACTTC. The J gene is TRBJ2-7, the V gene TRBV4-3, with a weak D call TRBD1 (6 bases). The ends were cut back, 3 bases at V and 3 bases at J, with 12 bases in the middle. The CDR3 covers 14 residues. Germline-derived CDR1 and CDR2 are LGHNA and YSLEER.

This CDR3 is CASSRTTGDEQYF. CDR3 coding DNA: TGCGCCAGCAGCCGGACGACAGGGGACGAGCAGTACTTC. V gene TRBV5-1 combines with J gene TRBJ2-7; 8 bases are shared with TRBD1. V gave up 4 bases and J gave up 5 bases; unmatched junction bases: 5. The CDR3 is 13 residues long. From germline, CDR1 is SGHRS and CDR2 YFSETQ. The whole variable domain, filled in from reference TRBV5-1 and TRBJ2-7, reads KAGVTQTPRYLIKTRGQQVTLSCSPISGHRSVSWYQQTPGQGLQFLFEYFSETQRNKGNFPGRFSGRQFSNSRSEMNVSTLELGDSALYLCASSRTTGDEQYFGPGTRLTVT.